This paragraph covers one TCR beta chain sequence. Its target is not known. The CDR3 has 16 residues. V lost 1 base and J lost 8; bases outside the gene matches: 10. The germline V gene encodes CDR1 MNHNS and CDR2 SASEGT. Primers for the PCR totalled 60 Vbeta and 13 Jbeta. TCRdb's copy holds only in-frame clones and misses some; the assay was immunoSEQ multiplex PCR. The table has approximately 100,000 clones, about 85% seen once. These data are taken from a study of cytomegalovirus exposure and HLA in healthy donors. Study-level results: The sole available immune exposure information was CMV serostatus.

J is TRBJ2-1 and V is TRBV6-1; 8 bases agree with TRBD1. The sequence was collected from a man between 25 and 39 years old in good health and CMV-seronegative. Material: PBMCs. The CDR3 coding sequence is TGTGCCAGCAGTGAAGTTTCCGGACAGGGTCTCTATGAGCAGTTCTTC. Protein product: CASSEVSGQGLYEQFF.